This T cell receptor (beta chain) was profiled in a study of cytomegalovirus exposure and HLA in healthy donors (dated by TCRdb to 2017 to 2019). With respect to the entire study: An earlier analysis of several hundred of the donors reported 250 to 300 Gb of sequence data and some 120 million unique TCR beta sequences from 150 million to 200 million T cells. An early release that covered fewer than 800 HLA-typed donors contained approximately 300 gigabases of sequencing data and 85 million to 100 million unique TCR sequences. Of the approximately 400 genotyped donors, about 80% fell in the genetic ancestry cluster associated with self-reported Caucasian donors. The study was designed to test whether signatures of past pathogen exposure could be identified by cataloging public T cell receptors. The study used immunosequencing to profile the T cell repertoires of some 600 subjects and linked those repertoires to cytomegalovirus serostatus. Besides the first cohort of roughly 640 subjects, a separate validation cohort made up of about 120 different subjects was used. The study combined high-throughput TCR immunosequencing, statistical association of individual TCRs with disease status, and machine learning to predict cytomegalovirus infection status. In a later analysis, previously published TCR beta repertoires from about 640 donors were re-analyzed and high-resolution HLA genotyping was added so that TCR occurrence patterns could be studied. Rather than drawing on any new phenotypic data, the later analysis identified candidate immune exposures from TCR beta sequences and the way those sequences occurred across donors. An earlier analysis of about 620 of the donors applied high-throughput TCR beta sequencing to assess whether each TCR beta V gene segment acted as functional or pseudogenic. Donor age, sex, ethnicity and CMV serostatus were collected together with the repertoire data. Genome-wide SNP genotypes for about 60% of the roughly 700 donors were used in a later genetic analysis, which treated that subset as a discovery cohort. Every discovery cohort repertoire had been produced on one sequencing platform. Both class I and class II loci were covered by HLA typing, at four-digit resolution. Typing coverage differed by locus: A, B, C, DRB1 and DQB1 were typed in about 620-630 donors, DQA1 in about 510, DPA1 in around 610, and DPB1 in approximately 450. Five DR-DQ haplotypes were handled as single units for association and clustering because linkage in the cohort was strong. Among 398 genotyped donors of the cohort, an average of approximately 250,000 unique TCR beta nucleotide sequences were sequenced per donor, about a sixth of them non-productive. What the study reported, not specific to this receptor: The only immune exposure information available for the cohort was CMV serostatus. In an earlier analysis of some 540 of the donors, most TCR beta V segments appeared in productive rearrangements about 87% or about 30% of the time, broadly matching IMGT annotations. Strong co-occurrence of HLA alleles, especially DR and DQ, made assigning TCR associations to individual alleles difficult. Linkage disequilibrium might explain the correlated functional status among segregating V segments, but an unknown experimental factor could not be excluded. A few of the identified cytomegalovirus-associated TCR beta chains were confirmed in vitro to be specific for cytomegalovirus antigens. A later analysis found that most CMV-associated TCR beta chains appeared HLA-restricted, with HLA associations seemingly driven largely by CMV exposure. Sequencing depth was assumed to be roughly uniform across donors in the presence/absence analyses, though that assumption may not hold. A further reported finding was that TCR beta sequences accurately predicted the HLA-A and HLA-B alleles for most subjects in the first cohort. Because HLA typing was unavailable for some donors at each locus, only the typed subset was used in association tests. The 87-base-pair reads could not distinguish some IMGT-functional V segments, including TRBV6-2 and TRBV6-3, so those segments were excluded. Seventeen rarely observed V segments, including chromosome 9 orphons, were excluded from the earlier analysis of just under 600 of the donors because counts were too low. In the study, roughly 160 TCR beta chains were listed as associated with cytomegalovirus. At a false discovery rate of 0.05, a later analysis linked 15,000 to 20,000 TCR beta sequences to specific HLA alleles. The cohort was sequenced for TCR beta chains only, and without alpha or paired-chain data the features that could be detected were limited. The classifier was reported to diagnose cytomegalovirus status with high specificity and sensitivity in both the original and validation cohorts. According to a later analysis, TCR association rates differed among HLA loci, with DRB1 alleles showing the most associated TCRs and HLA-C alleles showing the fewest. In a later genetic analysis, fewer N-insertions in productive TCRs were reported among donors in an Asian-associated ancestry cluster than the 666-donor mean. V-gene and J-gene trimming of TCR beta chains was associated with a missense DCLRE1C variant in a later genetic analysis, and the association was replicated in an independent cohort. A later analysis reported that several top co-occurrence clusters appeared linked to parvovirus B19, influenza, CMV and Epstein-Barr virus. According to the authors, the approach could potentially be generalized to other disease states and immunological phenotypes. A cluster of highly shared sequence variants was judged likely to be a technical artifact of the sequencing pipeline. In a later analysis, HLA-associated TCR beta chains were found to be more clonally expanded and to have lower generation probabilities than equally common non-associated chains. Across donors, most TCR sequences were observed very rarely, whereas some public TCRs were present in many individuals.

Ends trimmed: V by 0 bases, J by 4 bases; bases unmatched to a gene: 8. CDR1 and CDR2 are drawn from the germline V gene: MNHEY, SVGAGI. The cysteine opens and the phenylalanine closes a CDR3 of 16 amino acids. The sequence is cut down to CDR3 DNA, 48 bases in frame from base 1. The cohort consisted of 650 to 700 healthy bone marrow donors. At the time of sampling, all cohort members were nominally healthy, though unrecorded immune exposures were likely present. The donor was CMV seropositive and belonged to the group of a few hundred seropositive cohort members. Each donor provided a peripheral blood sample, and peripheral blood mononuclear cells were used for TCR beta sequencing. The Qiagen DNeasy Blood Extraction Kit was used to extract genomic DNA from the blood cell samples. For this clone: Its antigen has not been determined. Per-nucleotide qualities are absent, and no much larger clonotype sits a single base away.

The library was produced with the immunoSEQ multiplex PCR assay. For the multiplex PCR, a mixture combining 60 forward primers for TCR Vbeta segments and 13 reverse primers for TCR Jbeta segments was used. The CDR3 region of rearranged TCR beta genes was amplified from genomic DNA by a multiplex PCR assay. The amplified TCR beta libraries were sequenced on the Illumina HiSeq System as 87-base-pair reads. The paper's data handling went like this. In a later analysis, tens of millions of unique TCR beta chains were counted across the approximately 620 repertoires, and roughly 10 million of these chains were shared by at least two donors. Raw reads were error-corrected and collapsed into unique sequences with a nearest-neighbor algorithm that merged closely related sequences to remove PCR and sequencing errors. CDR3 sequences were aligned to IMGT reference sequences to assign V, D and J gene segments. For a sequence to be retained, at least a six-nucleotide match to both a V gene segment and a J gene segment was required. Rearrangements were called productive when the CDR3 lacked stop codons and stayed in frame with V and J; all others were non-productive. Following IMGT convention, CDR3 was defined as the stretch from the second conserved V-encoded cysteine up to the conserved J-encoded phenylalanine. Sequences without an unambiguous match to a single V gene segment were excluded from the earlier analysis of approximately 560 of the donors. An earlier analysis of 500 to 700 of the donors classified V segments as functional when productive rearrangements were above 56.7% and as segregating when the standard deviation between donors was above 5%. A statistical classification framework was built for diagnosing cytomegalovirus status from the catalog of TCR beta chain sequences. A later analysis assigned V and J genes by comparing TCR nucleotide sequences with IMGT/GENE-DB human TR gene sequences. In a later analysis, CDR3 sequences and most-parsimonious VDJ recombination scenarios were assigned using the TCRdist pipeline. In a later analysis, each TCR beta chain was defined by its CDR3 amino acid sequence together with its V-gene family, and reads lacking a unique V-gene family were excluded. As a way to deal with suspected cross-contamination and a sequencing artifact, a later analysis dropped roughly 620 nucleotide sequences that were highly shared and had low generation probability. A later analysis calculated a clonal expansion index for each public chain from normalized within-repertoire ranks of inferred template counts. Generation probabilities in a later analysis came from a VDJ recombination model fitted to out-of-frame rearrangements, and those results were checked against IGoR. In a later analysis, hypergeometric tests were used to score TCR-TCR, TCR-HLA and TCR-CMV co-occurrence, with a repertoire-size bias correction applied to TCR pairs. In a later analysis, false discovery rates were estimated by permuting HLA or CMV assignments 20 times. In a later analysis, co-occurring TCRs were grouped with DBSCAN, and TCRdist sequence similarity was added when clustering was performed within HLA-allele-positive subsets. For co-occurrence clustering, repertoires with fewer than 30,000 or more than 120,000 public chains were excluded, along with 5 or 6 repertoires with anomalous nucleotide sharing. In its TCRdb copy, this immuneACCESS table keeps in-frame sequences only and misses some clones. Where compared with another copy, unresolved V genes explain less than half of these, and the others have no known cause. That table furnishes V, J and clone size, whereas the DNA furnished D and trimming. The sample includes more than 150,000 clones, with over 75% observed a single time. The ten largest clones capture 1% of the sample.

Specimen: PBMCs. This receptor was taken from a woman aged 45-60 years in good health and CMV-seropositive. The chain uses TRBV6-5 and TRBJ1-2; TRBD1 aligns with 7 central bases. CDR3 protein: CASSYSVGQSPYGYTF. The nucleotides are TGTGCCAGCAGTTACTCGGTGGGACAGAGTCCCTATGGCTACACCTTC.